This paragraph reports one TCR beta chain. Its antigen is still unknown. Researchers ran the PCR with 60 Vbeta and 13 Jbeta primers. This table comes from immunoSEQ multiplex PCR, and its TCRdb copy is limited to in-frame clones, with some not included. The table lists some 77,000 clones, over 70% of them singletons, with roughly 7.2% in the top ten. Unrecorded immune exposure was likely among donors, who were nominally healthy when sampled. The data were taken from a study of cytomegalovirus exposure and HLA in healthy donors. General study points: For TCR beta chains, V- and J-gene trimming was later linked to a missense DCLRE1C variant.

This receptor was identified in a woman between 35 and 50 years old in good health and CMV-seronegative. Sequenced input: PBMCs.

The CDR3 sequence is CASKGDGYEQYF. The CDR3, as DNA: TGTGCCAGCAAGGGGGATGGGTACGAGCAGTACTTC. V gene TRBV2 combines with J gene TRBJ2-7, with a tentative D call TRBD1 (6 bases). The V and J ends lost 7 bases and 4 bases respectively, with 11 bases between them. The CDR3 runs to 12 residues. Germline V gives CDR1 SNHLY, CDR2 FYNNEI.